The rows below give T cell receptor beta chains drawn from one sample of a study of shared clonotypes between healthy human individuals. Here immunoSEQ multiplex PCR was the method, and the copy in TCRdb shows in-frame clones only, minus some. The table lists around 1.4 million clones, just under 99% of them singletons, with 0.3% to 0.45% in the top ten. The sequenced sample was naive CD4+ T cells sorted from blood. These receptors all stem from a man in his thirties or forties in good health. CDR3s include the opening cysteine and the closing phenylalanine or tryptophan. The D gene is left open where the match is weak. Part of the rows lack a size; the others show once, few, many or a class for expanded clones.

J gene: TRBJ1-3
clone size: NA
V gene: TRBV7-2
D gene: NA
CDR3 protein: CASSLPRVGGNTIYF
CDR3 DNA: TGTGCCAGCAGCTTACCACGGGTCGGAGGAAACACCATATATTTT

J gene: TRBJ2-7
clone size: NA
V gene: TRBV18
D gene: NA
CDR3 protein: CASSPAGAYEQYF
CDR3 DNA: TGTGCCAGCTCACCAGCAGGGGCCTACGAGCAGTACTTC

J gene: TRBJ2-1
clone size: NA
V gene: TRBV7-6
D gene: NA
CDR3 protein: CASSLAKGAEQFF
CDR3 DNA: TGTGCCAGCAGCTTAGCGAAGGGAGCTGAGCAGTTCTTC

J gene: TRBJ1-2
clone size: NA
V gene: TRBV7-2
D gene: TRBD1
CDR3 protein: CASSQSPGGAGYTF
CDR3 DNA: TGTGCCAGCAGTCAATCCCCAGGGGGTGCTGGCTACACCTTC

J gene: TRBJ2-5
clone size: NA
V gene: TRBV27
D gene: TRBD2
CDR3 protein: CASSPGGETQYF
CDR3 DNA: TGTGCCAGCAGCCCGGGGGGTGAGACCCAGTACTTC

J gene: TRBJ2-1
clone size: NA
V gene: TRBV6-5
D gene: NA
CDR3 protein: CASNFHGSYNEQFF
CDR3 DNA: TGTGCCAGTAACTTCCACGGGTCCTACAATGAGCAGTTCTTC

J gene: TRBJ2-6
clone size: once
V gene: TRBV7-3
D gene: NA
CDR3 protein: CASSLLGGGNVLTF
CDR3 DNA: TGTGCCAGCAGCCTACTGGGGGGTGGCAACGTCCTGACTTTC

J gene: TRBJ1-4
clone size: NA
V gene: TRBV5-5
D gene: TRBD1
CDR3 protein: CASSPVLAGGGQGREKLFF
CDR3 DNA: TGTGCCAGCAGCCCGGTGCTGGCTGGGGGGGGACAGGGGCGCGAAAAACTGTTTTTT

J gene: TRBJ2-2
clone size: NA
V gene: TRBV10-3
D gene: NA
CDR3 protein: CAISEATAGYAGELFF
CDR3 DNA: TGTGCCATCAGTGAGGCCACAGCGGGCTACGCCGGGGAGCTGTTTTTT

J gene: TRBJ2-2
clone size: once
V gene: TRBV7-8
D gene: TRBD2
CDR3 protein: CASSPIKREGAAGELFF
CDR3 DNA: TGTGCCAGCAGCCCAATCAAGCGGGAGGGAGCGGCCGGGGAGCTGTTTTTT

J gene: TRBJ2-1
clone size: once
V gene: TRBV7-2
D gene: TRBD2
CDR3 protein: CASSLVGLAGRSEQFF
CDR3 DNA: TGTGCCAGCAGCTTAGTTGGGCTAGCGGGGCGGTCTGAGCAGTTCTTC

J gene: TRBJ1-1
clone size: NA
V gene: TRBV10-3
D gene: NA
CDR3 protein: CAISEGQLNTEAFF
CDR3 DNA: TGTGCCATCAGTGAGGGACAGCTGAACACTGAAGCTTTCTTT

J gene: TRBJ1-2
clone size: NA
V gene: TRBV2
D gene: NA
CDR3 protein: CASSAQRNYGYTF
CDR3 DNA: TGTGCCAGCAGCGCACAGCGTAACTATGGCTACACCTTC

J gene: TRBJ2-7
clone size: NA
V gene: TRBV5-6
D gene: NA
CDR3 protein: CASSIAGRLTYEQYF
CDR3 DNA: TGTGCCAGCAGCATAGCAGGGAGGCTCACCTACGAGCAGTACTTC

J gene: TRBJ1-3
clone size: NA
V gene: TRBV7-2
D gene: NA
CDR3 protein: CASSLRAPTGTIYF
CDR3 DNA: TGTGCCAGCAGCCTACGGGCCCCAACCGGCACCATATATTTT

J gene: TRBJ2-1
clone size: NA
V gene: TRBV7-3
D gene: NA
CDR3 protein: CASSLRRETYNEQFF
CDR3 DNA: TGTGCCAGCAGCTTAAGGCGGGAAACCTACAATGAGCAGTTCTTC

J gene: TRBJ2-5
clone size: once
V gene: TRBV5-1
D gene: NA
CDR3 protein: CASSLLGVQETQYF
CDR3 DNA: TGCGCCAGCAGCTTGTTAGGGGTCCAAGAGACCCAGTACTTC

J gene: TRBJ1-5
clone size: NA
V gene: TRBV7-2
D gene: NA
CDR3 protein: CASSLRVGTLSNQPQHF
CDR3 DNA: TGTGCCAGCAGCTTAAGGGTCGGGACCCTTAGCAATCAGCCCCAGCATTTT

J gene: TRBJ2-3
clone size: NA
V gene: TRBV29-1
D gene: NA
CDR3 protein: CSVHNPTGPFRPSRTDTQYF
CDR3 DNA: TGCAGCGTCCACAATCCAACAGGGCCCTTTAGACCCAGCCGCACAGATACGCAGTATTTT

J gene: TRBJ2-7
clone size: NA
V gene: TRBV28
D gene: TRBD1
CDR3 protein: CASSAASYRGRGYEQYF
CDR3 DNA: TGTGCCAGCAGTGCCGCCAGTTACAGGGGGCGCGGCTACGAGCAGTACTTC

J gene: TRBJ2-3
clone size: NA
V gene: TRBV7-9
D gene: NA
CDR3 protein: CATGHSLLSLTDTQYF
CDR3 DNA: TGTGCCACGGGGCACTCCCTCCTCTCCCTTACAGATACGCAGTATTTT

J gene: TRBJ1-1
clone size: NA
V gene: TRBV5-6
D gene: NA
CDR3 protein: CASSLVLGNTEAFF
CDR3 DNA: TGTGCCAGCAGCTTGGTTCTCGGCAACACTGAAGCTTTCTTT

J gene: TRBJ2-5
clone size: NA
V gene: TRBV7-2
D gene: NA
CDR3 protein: CASSSNRGTQYF
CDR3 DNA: TGTGCCAGCAGCTCTAACAGAGGGACCCAGTACTTC

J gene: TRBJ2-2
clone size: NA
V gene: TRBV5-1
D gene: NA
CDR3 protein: CASSLSVTNTGELFF
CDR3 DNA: TGCGCCAGCAGCTTATCAGTAACTAACACCGGGGAGCTGTTTTTT

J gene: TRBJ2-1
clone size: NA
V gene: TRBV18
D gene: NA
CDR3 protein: CASSLPEEAEQFF
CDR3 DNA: TGTGCCAGCTCACTGCCGGAGGAAGCTGAGCAGTTCTTC

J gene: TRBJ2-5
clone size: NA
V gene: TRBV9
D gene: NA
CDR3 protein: CASSVGGEETQYF
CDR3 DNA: TGTGCCAGCAGCGTAGGAGGGGAAGAGACCCAGTACTTC

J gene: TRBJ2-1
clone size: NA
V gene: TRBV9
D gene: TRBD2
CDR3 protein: CASSVTLAGNEQFF
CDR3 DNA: TGTGCCAGCAGCGTGACGCTAGCGGGGAATGAGCAGTTCTTC

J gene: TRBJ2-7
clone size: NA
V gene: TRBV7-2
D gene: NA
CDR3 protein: CASSLGAGTLNEQYF
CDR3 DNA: TGTGCCAGCAGCTTAGGTGCGGGAACTCTAAACGAGCAGTACTTC

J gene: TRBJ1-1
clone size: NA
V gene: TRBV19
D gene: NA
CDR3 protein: CASSIVSRGHTEAFF
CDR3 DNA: TGTGCCAGTAGTATAGTATCGCGTGGGCACACTGAAGCTTTCTTT

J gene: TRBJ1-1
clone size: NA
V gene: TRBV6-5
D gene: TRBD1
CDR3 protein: CASSYQMGTGAREAFF
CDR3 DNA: TGTGCCAGCAGTTACCAAATGGGGACAGGCGCTCGTGAAGCTTTCTTT

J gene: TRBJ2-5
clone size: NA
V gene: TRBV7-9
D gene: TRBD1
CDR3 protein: CASSSTGEREETQYF
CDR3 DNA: TGTGCCAGCAGCTCCACAGGGGAAAGAGAAGAGACCCAGTACTTC

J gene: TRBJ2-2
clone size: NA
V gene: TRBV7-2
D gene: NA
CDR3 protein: CASSLGARGRLTGELFF
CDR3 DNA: TGTGCCAGCAGCTTAGGGGCCAGGGGAAGATTGACCGGGGAGCTGTTTTTT

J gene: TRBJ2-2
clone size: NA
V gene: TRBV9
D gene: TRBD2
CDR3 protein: CASSPQKWTRDTGELFF
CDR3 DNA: TGTGCCAGCAGCCCGCAGAAGTGGACTAGGGATACCGGGGAGCTGTTTTTT

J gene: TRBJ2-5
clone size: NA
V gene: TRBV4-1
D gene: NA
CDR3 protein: CASSERGGSAPRETQYF
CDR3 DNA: TGCGCCAGCAGCGAAAGGGGGGGTAGCGCCCCAAGGGAGACCCAGTACTTC

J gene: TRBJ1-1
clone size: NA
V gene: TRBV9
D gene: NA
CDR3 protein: CASSGHGGLNTEAFF
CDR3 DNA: TGTGCCAGCAGCGGTCATGGGGGTTTGAACACTGAAGCTTTCTTT

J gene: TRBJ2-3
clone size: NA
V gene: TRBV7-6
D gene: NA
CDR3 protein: CASSLGGPSTDTQYF
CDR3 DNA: TGTGCCAGCAGCTTAGGGGGGCCAAGCACAGATACGCAGTATTTT

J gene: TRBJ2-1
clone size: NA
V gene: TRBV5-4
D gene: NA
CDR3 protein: CASSLAGSRFFSSYNEQFF
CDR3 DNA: TGTGCCAGCAGCTTAGCAGGGTCGCGGTTTTTCAGCTCCTACAATGAGCAGTTCTTC

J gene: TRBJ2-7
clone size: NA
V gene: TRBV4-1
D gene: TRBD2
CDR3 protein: CASSQVGPGTSGIFEQYF
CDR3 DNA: TGCGCCAGCAGCCAAGTAGGCCCTGGGACTAGCGGGATATTCGAGCAGTACTTC

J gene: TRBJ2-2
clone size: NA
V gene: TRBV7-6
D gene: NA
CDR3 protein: CASSLVGSSNTGELFF
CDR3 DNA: TGTGCCAGCAGCTTAGTGGGCAGTTCGAACACCGGGGAGCTGTTTTTT

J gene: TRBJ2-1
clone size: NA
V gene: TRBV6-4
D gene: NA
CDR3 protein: CASSGYDNEQFF
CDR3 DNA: TGTGCCAGCAGTGGTTATGACAATGAGCAGTTCTTC

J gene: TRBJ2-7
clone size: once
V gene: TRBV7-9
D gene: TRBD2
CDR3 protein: CASSLKSSGPYEQYF
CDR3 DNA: TGTGCCAGCAGCTTAAAGTCTAGCGGACCCTACGAGCAGTACTTC

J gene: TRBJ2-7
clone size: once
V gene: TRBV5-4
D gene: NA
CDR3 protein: CAVKAQGGPGDEQYF
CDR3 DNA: TGTGCCGTCAAGGCCCAGGGGGGGCCCGGGGATGAGCAGTACTTC

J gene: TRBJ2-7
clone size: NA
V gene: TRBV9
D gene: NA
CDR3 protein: CASSVGGLDRQYF
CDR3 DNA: TGTGCCAGCAGCGTAGGCGGGTTGGATCGGCAGTACTTC

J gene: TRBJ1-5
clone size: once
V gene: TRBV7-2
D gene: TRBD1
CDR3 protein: CASSSNPGQGGQPQHF
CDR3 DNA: TGCGCCAGCAGCTCAAACCCGGGACAGGGCGGGCAGCCCCAGCATTTT

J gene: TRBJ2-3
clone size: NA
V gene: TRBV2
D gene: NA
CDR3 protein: CASSDILAPTKDTQYF
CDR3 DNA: TGTGCCAGCAGTGATATCCTAGCGCCTACGAAGGATACGCAGTATTTT

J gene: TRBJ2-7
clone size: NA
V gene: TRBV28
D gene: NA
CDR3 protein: CASSPFKGRSYEQYF
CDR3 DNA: TGTGCCAGCAGTCCATTTAAGGGGAGGTCCTACGAGCAGTACTTC

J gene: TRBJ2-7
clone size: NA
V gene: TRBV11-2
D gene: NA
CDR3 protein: CASSPRNRLEQYF
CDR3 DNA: TGTGCCAGCAGCCCCCGGAATAGGCTCGAGCAGTACTTC

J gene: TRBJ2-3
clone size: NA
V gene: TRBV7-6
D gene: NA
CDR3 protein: CASSLAPDTSSTDTQYF
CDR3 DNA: TGTGCCAGCAGCTTAGCGCCGGACACATCTAGCACAGATACGCAGTATTTT

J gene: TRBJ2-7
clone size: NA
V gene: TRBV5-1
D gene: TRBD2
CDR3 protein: CASSPGLAGGEQYF
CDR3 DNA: TGCGCCAGCAGCCCGGGACTAGCGGGAGGTGAGCAGTACTTC

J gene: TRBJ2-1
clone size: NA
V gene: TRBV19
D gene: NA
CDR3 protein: CASRVPGSSYNEQFF
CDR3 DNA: TGTGCCAGTAGGGTTCCCGGGAGCTCCTACAATGAGCAGTTCTTC

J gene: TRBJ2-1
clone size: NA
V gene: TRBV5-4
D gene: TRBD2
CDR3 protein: CASSSMTSEDNEQFF
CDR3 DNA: TGTGCCAGCAGCTCGATGACTAGCGAGGACAATGAGCAGTTCTTC

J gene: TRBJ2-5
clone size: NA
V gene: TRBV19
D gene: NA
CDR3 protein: CASSMRRQARETQYF
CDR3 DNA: TGTGCCAGTAGTATGAGGAGGCAGGCACGAGAGACCCAGTACTTC

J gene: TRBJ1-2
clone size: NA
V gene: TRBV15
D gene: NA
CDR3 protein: CATSSRDIGRGYTF
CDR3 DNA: TGTGCCACCAGCAGCCGGGACATAGGGAGAGGCTACACCTTC

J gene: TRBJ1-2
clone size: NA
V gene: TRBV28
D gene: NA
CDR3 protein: CASSPAGFVDGYTF
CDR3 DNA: TGTGCCAGCAGCCCGGCAGGCTTTGTCGATGGCTACACCTTC

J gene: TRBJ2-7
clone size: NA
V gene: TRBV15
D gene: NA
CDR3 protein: CATSREATSYEQYF
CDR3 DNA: TGTGCCACCAGCAGAGAAGCCACCTCCTACGAGCAGTACTTC

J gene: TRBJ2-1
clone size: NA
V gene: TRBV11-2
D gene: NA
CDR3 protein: CASSPGGVSSYNEQFF
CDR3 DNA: TGTGCCAGCAGCCCAGGAGGGGTAAGCTCCTACAATGAGCAGTTCTTC

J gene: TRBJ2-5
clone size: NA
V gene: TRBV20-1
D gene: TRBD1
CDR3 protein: CSAKTGGTQYF
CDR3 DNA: TGCAGTGCTAAGACAGGGGGGACCCAGTACTTC

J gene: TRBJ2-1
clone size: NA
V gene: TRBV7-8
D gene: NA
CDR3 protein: CASSLGRGVVLEQFF
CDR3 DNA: TGTGCCAGCAGCTTAGGCCGGGGCGTAGTACTAGAGCAGTTCTTC